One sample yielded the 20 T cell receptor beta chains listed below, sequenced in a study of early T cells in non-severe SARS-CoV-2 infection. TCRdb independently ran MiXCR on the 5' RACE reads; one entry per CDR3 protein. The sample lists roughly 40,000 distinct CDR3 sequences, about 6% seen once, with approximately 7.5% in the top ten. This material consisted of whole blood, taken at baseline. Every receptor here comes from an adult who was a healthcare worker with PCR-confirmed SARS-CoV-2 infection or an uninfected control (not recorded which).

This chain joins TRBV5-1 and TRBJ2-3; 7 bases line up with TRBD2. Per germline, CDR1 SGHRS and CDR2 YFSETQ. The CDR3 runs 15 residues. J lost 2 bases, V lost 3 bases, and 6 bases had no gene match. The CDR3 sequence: CASSSGGTFTDTQYF. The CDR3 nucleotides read TGCGCCAGCAGCTCGGGGGGTACCTTCACAGATACGCAGTATTTT.

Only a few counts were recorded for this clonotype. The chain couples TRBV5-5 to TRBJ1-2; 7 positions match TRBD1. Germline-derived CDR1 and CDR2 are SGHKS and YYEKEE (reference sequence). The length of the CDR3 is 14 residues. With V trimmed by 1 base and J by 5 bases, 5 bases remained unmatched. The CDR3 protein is CASSLSQGGYGYTF. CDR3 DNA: TGTGCCAGCAGCTTGTCCCAGGGGGGGTATGGCTACACCTTC.

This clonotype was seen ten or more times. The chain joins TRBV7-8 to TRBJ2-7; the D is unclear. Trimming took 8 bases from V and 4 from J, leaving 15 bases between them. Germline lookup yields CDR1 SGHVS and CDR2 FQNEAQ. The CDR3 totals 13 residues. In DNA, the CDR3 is TGTGCCAGCGGTTGGGAAGGGCAGTACGAGCAGTACTTC. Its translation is CASGWEGQYEQYF.

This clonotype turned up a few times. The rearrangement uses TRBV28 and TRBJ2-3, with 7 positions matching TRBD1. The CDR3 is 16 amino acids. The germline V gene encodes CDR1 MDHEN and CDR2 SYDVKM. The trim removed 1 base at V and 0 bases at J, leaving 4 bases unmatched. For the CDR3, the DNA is TGTGCCAGCAGTTTATTTGACAGGGTGAGCACAGATACGCAGTATTTT. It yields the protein CASSLFDRVSTDTQYF.

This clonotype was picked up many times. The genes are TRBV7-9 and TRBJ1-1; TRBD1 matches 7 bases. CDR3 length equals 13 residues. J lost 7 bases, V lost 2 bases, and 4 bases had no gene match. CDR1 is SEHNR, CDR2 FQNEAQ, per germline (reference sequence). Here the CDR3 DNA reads TGTGCCAGCAGCTTACCCTGGGACAGTGAAGCTTTCTTT. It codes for CASSLPWDSEAFF.

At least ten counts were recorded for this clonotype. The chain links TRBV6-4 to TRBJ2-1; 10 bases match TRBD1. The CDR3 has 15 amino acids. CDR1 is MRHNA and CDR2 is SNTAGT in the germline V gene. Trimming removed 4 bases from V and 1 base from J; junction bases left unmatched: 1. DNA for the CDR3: TGTGCCAGCAGTGGGGGACAGGGGTCCTACAATGAGCAGTTCTTC. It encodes CASSGGQGSYNEQFF.

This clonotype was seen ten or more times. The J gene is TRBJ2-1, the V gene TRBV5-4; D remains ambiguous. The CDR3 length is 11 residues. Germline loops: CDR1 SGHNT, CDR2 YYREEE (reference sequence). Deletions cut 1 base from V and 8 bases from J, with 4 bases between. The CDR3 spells CASSLRDEQFF. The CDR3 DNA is TGTGCCAGCAGCTTGAGGGATGAGCAGTTCTTC.

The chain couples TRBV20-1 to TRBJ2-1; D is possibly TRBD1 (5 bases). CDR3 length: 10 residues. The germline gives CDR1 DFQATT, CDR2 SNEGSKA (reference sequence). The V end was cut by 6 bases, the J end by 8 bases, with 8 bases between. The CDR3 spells CSAWGDEQFF. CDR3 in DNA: TGCAGTGCATGGGGCGATGAGCAGTTCTTC.

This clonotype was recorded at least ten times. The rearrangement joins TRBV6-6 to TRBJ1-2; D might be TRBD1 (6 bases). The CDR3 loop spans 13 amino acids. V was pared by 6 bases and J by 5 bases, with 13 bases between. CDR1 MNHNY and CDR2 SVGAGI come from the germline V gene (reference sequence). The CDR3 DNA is TGTGCCAGCAGCTCCGACAGGCTTTATGGCTACACCTTC. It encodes CASSSDRLYGYTF.

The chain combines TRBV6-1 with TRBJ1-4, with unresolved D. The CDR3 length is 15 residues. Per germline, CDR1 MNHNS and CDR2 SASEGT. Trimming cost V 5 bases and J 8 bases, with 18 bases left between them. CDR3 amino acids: CASSPPGDLYEKLFF. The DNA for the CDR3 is TGTGCCAGCAGTCCCCCTGGGGATTTGTACGAAAAACTGTTTTTT.

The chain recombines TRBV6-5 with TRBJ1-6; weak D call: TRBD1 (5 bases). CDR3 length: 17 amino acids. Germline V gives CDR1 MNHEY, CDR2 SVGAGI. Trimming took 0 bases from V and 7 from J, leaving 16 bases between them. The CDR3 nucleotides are TGTGCCAGCAGTTACTCATTTTTGGGCAGGGACAATTCACCCCTCCACTTT. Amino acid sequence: CASSYSFLGRDNSPLHF.

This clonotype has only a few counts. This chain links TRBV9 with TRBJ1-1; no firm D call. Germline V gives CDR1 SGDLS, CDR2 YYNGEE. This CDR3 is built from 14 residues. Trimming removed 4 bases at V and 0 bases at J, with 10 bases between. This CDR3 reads CASSTSLMNTEAFF. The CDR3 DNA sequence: TGTGCCAGCAGCACGAGTCTAATGAACACTGAAGCTTTCTTT. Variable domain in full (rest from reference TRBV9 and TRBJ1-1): DSGVTQTPKHLITATGQRVTLRCSPRSGDLSVYWYQQSLDQGLQFLIQYYNGEERAKGNILERFSAQQFPDLHSELNLSSLELGDSALYFCASSTSLMNTEAFFGQGTRLTVV.

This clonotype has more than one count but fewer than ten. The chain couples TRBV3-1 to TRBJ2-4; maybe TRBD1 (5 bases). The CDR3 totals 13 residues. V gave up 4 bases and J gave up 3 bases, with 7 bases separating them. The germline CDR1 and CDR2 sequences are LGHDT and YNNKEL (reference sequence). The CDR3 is CASSLDNKNIQYF. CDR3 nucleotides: TGTGCCAGCAGCCTGGACAACAAAAACATTCAGTACTTC. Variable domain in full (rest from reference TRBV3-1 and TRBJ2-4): DTAVSQTPKYLVTQMGNDKSIKCEQNLGHDTMYWYKQDSKKFLKIMFSYNNKELIINETVPNRFSPKSPDKAHLNLHINSLELGDSAVYFCASSLDNKNIQYFGAGTRLSVL.

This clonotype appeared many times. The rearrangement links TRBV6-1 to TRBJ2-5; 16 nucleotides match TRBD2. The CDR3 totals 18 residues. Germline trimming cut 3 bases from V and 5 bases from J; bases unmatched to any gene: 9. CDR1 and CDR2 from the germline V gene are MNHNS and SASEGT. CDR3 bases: TGTGCCAGCAGTGACTTCCCGGGACTAGCGGGGGGGTTGGAGACCCAGTACTTC. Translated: CASSDFPGLAGGLETQYF.

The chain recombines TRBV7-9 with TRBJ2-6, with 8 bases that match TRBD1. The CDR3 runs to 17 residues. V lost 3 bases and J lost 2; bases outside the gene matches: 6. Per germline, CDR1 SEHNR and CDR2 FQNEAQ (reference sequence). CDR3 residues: CASSFLDRVAGANVLTF. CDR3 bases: TGTGCCAGCAGCTTCTTGGACAGGGTAGCTGGGGCCAACGTCCTGACTTTC.

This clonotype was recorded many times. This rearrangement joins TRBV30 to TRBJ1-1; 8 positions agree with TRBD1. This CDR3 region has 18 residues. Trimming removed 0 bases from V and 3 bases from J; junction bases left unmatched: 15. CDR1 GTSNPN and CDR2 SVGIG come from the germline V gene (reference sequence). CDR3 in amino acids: CAWSVYGSRGRMDTEAFF. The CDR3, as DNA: TGTGCCTGGAGTGTATATGGGAGCAGGGGGCGCATGGACACTGAAGCTTTCTTT.

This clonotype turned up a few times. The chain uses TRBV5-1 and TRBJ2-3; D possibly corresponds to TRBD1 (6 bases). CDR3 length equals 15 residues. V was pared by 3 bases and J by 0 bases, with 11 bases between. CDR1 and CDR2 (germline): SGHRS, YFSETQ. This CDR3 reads CASSSGDLSTDTQYF. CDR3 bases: TGCGCCAGCAGCTCAGGGGACCTAAGCACAGATACGCAGTATTTT. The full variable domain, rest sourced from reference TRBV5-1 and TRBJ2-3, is KAGVTQTPRYLIKTRGQQVTLSCSPISGHRSVSWYQQTPGQGLQFLFEYFSETQRNKGNFPGRFSGRQFSNSRSEMNVSTLELGDSALYLCASSSGDLSTDTQYFGPGTRLTVL.

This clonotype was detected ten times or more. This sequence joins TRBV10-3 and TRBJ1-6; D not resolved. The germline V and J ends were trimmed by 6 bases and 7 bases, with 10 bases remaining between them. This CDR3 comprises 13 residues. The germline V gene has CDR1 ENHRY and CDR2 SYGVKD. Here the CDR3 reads CAIRDDGNSPLHF. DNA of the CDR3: TGTGCCATCAGAGACGACGGAAATTCACCCCTCCACTTT.

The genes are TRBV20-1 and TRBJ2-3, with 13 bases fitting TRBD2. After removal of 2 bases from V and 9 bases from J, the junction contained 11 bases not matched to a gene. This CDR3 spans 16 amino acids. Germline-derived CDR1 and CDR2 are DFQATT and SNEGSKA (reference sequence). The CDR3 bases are TGCAGTGCTAGAAGGAGACTAGCGGGGGGCAGGGACACGCAGTATTTT. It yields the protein CSARRRLAGGRDTQYF.

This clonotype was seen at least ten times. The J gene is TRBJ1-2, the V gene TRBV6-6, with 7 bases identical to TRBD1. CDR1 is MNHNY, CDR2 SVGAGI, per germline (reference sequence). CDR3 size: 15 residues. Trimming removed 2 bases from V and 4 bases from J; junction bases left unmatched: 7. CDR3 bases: TGTGCCAGCAGTTACACAGGGGAGTCCCCCTATGGCTACACCTTC. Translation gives CASSYTGESPYGYTF.